Listed below are T cell receptor beta chains from one sample, sequenced in a study of blood T cell repertoires in COVID-19. Produced via immunoSEQ multiplex PCR; TCRdb's table is partial and in-frame only. This sample has about 240,000 clones, with around 88% found just once. Sequenced sample: peripheral blood. The receptors shown here come from an elderly man with acute or convalescent COVID-19. Each CDR3 is given without its conserved first and last residue. D genes are given only for firm matches.

j_call: TRBJ1-2
v_call: TRBV19
d_call: TRBD1
cdr3_aa: ASSIDASGGYYGYT

j_call: TRBJ2-3
v_call: TRBV2
d_call: NA
cdr3_aa: ASSPRRNTQY

j_call: TRBJ2-2
v_call: TRBV7-2
d_call: TRBD2
cdr3_aa: ASSLERGVGELF

j_call: TRBJ1-3
v_call: TRBV10-3
d_call: TRBD1
cdr3_aa: AISQGAGGNTIY

j_call: TRBJ1-1
v_call: TRBV5-1
d_call: TRBD1
cdr3_aa: ASSVQGDTEAF

j_call: TRBJ1-2
v_call: TRBV25-1
d_call: NA
cdr3_aa: ASSAYYGYT

j_call: TRBJ2-1
v_call: TRBV19
d_call: NA
cdr3_aa: ASSIVSPSGNEQF

j_call: TRBJ2-1
v_call: TRBV7-8
d_call: NA
cdr3_aa: ASSLAGWNSYNEQF

j_call: TRBJ2-7
v_call: TRBV5-1
d_call: NA
cdr3_aa: ASSAFGAYEQY

j_call: TRBJ2-5
v_call: TRBV10-1
d_call: NA
cdr3_aa: ASRGADIQGGETQY

j_call: TRBJ1-2
v_call: TRBV5-6
d_call: NA
cdr3_aa: ASSLGPKVRVYGYT

j_call: TRBJ1-1
v_call: TRBV20-1
d_call: NA
cdr3_aa: SADLGTEAF

j_call: TRBJ2-3
v_call: TRBV3-1/TRBV3-2
d_call: TRBD2
cdr3_aa: ASSQSPLAGGLYDTQY

j_call: TRBJ1-2
v_call: TRBV28
d_call: NA
cdr3_aa: ASGPWGYT

j_call: TRBJ1-1
v_call: TRBV5-4
d_call: TRBD1
cdr3_aa: ASGGQGNTEAF

j_call: TRBJ1-1
v_call: TRBV9
d_call: NA
cdr3_aa: ASSLKIGGNTEAF

j_call: TRBJ1-2
v_call: TRBV27
d_call: TRBD1
cdr3_aa: ASSLSGAGQGTYGYT

j_call: TRBJ1-5
v_call: TRBV6-5
d_call: TRBD1
cdr3_aa: ASSSGQGGQPQH

j_call: TRBJ1-6
v_call: TRBV15
d_call: TRBD1
cdr3_aa: ATSRDRGPDSPLH

j_call: TRBJ1-2
v_call: TRBV29-1
d_call: TRBD1
cdr3_aa: SVEGQGALYGYT

j_call: TRBJ1-1
v_call: TRBV2
d_call: TRBD1
cdr3_aa: ASSGGQGSAEAF

j_call: TRBJ2-1
v_call: TRBV9
d_call: TRBD2
cdr3_aa: ASSVTTSGGEQF

j_call: TRBJ1-2
v_call: TRBV12-3/TRBV12-4
d_call: TRBD1
cdr3_aa: ASSPDRGGGYT

j_call: TRBJ1-5
v_call: TRBV27
d_call: TRBD1
cdr3_aa: ASSLGQPNQPQH

j_call: TRBJ1-1
v_call: TRBV12-5
d_call: NA
cdr3_aa: ASGRGENTEAF

j_call: TRBJ2-7
v_call: TRBV5-1
d_call: NA
cdr3_aa: ASSLFSGTYEQY

j_call: TRBJ1-6
v_call: TRBV5-4
d_call: TRBD1
cdr3_aa: ASSGGTGVLHSPLH

j_call: TRBJ1-5
v_call: TRBV6-5
d_call: NA
cdr3_aa: ASSRGQLNQPQH

j_call: TRBJ1-2
v_call: TRBV2
d_call: NA
cdr3_aa: ASSEALTGNYGYT

j_call: TRBJ2-3
v_call: TRBV2
d_call: TRBD1
cdr3_aa: ASRRDRDLTDTQY

j_call: TRBJ1-2
v_call: TRBV12-3/TRBV12-4
d_call: TRBD1
cdr3_aa: ASREGAYGYT

j_call: TRBJ1-2
v_call: TRBV3-1/TRBV3-2
d_call: NA
cdr3_aa: ASSQDWAGNNYGYT

j_call: TRBJ1-6
v_call: TRBV4-3
d_call: NA
cdr3_aa: ASSQGEINSPLH

j_call: TRBJ2-1
v_call: TRBV28
d_call: TRBD1
cdr3_aa: ASSPGQGPYNEQF

j_call: TRBJ2-7
v_call: TRBV2
d_call: NA
cdr3_aa: ASSWATYEQY

j_call: TRBJ1-5
v_call: TRBV5-1
d_call: NA
cdr3_aa: ASSPGAGDQPQH

j_call: TRBJ1-5
v_call: TRBV11-2
d_call: TRBD1
cdr3_aa: ASSLESTGGMPQH

j_call: TRBJ2-7
v_call: TRBV7-2
d_call: NA
cdr3_aa: ASSLVRNKAYEQY

j_call: TRBJ1-1
v_call: TRBV5-1
d_call: TRBD1
cdr3_aa: ASSPGTANTEAF

j_call: TRBJ2-7
v_call: TRBV2
d_call: NA
cdr3_aa: ASSVTVSYEQY

j_call: TRBJ1-3
v_call: TRBV11-2
d_call: NA
cdr3_aa: ASSPLRGRTDTIY

j_call: TRBJ2-1
v_call: TRBV27
d_call: TRBD2
cdr3_aa: ASSYAGGLFSYNEQF

j_call: TRBJ2-2
v_call: TRBV4-2
d_call: TRBD2
cdr3_aa: ASSQGTSGGWGTGELF

j_call: TRBJ2-7
v_call: TRBV28
d_call: TRBD2
cdr3_aa: ASSRTSGGYEQY

j_call: TRBJ1-2
v_call: TRBV27
d_call: NA
cdr3_aa: ASSSSGIPYGYT

j_call: TRBJ2-2
v_call: TRBV9
d_call: NA
cdr3_aa: ASSVADTGELF

j_call: TRBJ2-7
v_call: TRBV12-3/TRBV12-4
d_call: NA
cdr3_aa: ASSLGPTYEQY

j_call: TRBJ1-2
v_call: TRBV18
d_call: TRBD1
cdr3_aa: ASSRQDRGTSYT

j_call: TRBJ1-3
v_call: TRBV3-1/TRBV3-2
d_call: NA
cdr3_aa: ASSQIRNTIY